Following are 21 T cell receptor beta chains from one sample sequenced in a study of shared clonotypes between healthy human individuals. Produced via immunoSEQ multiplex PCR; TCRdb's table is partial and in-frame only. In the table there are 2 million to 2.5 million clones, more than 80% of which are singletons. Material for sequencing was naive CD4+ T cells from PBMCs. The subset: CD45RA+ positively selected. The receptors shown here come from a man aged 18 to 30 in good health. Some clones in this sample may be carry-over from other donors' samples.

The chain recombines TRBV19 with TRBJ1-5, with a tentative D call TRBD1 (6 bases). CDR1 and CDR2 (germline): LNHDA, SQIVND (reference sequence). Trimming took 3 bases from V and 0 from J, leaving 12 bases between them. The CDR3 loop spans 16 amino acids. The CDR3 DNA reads TGTGCCAGTAGTATGATGGGGGGCCATAGCAATCAGCCCCAGCATTTT. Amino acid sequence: CASSMMGGHSNQPQHF.

The CDR3 spells CASKPTGGWTGELFF. The CDR3 coding sequence is TGTGCCAGCAAACCGACAGGGGGATGGACCGGGGAGCTGTTTTTT. This chain links TRBV6-1 with TRBJ2-2, with 9 bases identical to TRBD1. CDR1 is MNHNS, CDR2 SASEGT, per germline. V dropped 7 bases and J dropped 5; count of bases not matched to a gene: 8. The CDR3 runs 15 residues.

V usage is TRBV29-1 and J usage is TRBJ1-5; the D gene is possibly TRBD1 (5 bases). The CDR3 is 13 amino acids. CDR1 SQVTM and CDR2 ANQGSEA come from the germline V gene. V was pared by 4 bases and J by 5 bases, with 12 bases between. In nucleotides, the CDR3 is TGCAGCGTTGTCCAGGGAGCCGATCAGCCCCAGCATTTT. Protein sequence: CSVVQGADQPQHF.

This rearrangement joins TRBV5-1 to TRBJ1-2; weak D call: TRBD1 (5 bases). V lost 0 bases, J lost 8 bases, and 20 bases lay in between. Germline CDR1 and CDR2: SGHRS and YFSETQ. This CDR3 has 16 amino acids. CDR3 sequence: CASSLGQGRTWGGYTF. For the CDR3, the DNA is TGCGCCAGCAGCTTGGGGCAGGGAAGGACCTGGGGAGGCTACACCTTC.

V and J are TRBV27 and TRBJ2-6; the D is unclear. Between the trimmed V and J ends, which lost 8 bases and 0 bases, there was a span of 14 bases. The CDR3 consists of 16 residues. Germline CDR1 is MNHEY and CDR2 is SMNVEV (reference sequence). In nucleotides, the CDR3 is TGTGCCAGCGGTAACATGGGTGGCTCTGGGGCCAACGTCCTGACTTTC. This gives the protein CASGNMGGSGANVLTF.

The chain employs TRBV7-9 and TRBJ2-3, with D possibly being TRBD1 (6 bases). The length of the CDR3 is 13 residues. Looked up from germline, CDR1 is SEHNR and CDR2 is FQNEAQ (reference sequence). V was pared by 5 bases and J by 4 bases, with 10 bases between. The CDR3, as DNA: TGTGCCAGCAGCCTCAGGGGAGCAGATACGCAGTATTTT. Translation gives CASSLRGADTQYF.

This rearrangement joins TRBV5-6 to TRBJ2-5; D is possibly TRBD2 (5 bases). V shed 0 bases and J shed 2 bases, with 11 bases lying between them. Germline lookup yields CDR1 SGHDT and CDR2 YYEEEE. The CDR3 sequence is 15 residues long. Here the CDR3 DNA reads TGTGCCAGCAGCTTGGGTGGAGGCCGTCAAGAGACCCAGTACTTC. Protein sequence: CASSLGGGRQETQYF.

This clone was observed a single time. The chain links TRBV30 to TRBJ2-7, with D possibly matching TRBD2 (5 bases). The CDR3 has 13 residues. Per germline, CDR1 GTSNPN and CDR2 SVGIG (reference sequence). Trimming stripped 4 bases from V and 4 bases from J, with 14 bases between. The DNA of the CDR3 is TGTGCCTGGAACTCCGGGATTCTTTACGAGCAGTACTTC. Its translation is CAWNSGILYEQYF.

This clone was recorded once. The DNA of the CDR3 is TGTGCCAGCAGCTTAGCGGGTGCCGGGAATGGGCAGCCCCAGCATTTT. Translating gives CASSLAGAGNGQPQHF. The chain recombines TRBV7-8 with TRBJ1-5, with D uncertain. Trimming pared 0 bases from V and 7 bases from J, leaving 16 bases between. The germline V gene has CDR1 SGHVS and CDR2 FQNEAQ. This CDR3 region has 16 residues.

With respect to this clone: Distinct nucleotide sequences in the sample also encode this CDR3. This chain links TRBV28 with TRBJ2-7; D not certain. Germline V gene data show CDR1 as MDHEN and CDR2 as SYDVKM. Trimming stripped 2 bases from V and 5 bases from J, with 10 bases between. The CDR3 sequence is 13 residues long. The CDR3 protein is CASSLLASHEQYF. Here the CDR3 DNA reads TGTGCCAGCAGTTTACTGGCGTCCCACGAGCAGTACTTC.

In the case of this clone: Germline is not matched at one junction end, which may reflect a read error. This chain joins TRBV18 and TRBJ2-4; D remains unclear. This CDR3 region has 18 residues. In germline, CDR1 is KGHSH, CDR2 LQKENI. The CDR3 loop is CASSPRPGDGRAKNIQYF. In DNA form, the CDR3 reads TGTGCCAGCTCTCCACGACCGGGTGACGGACGGGCCAAAAACATTCAGTACTTC.

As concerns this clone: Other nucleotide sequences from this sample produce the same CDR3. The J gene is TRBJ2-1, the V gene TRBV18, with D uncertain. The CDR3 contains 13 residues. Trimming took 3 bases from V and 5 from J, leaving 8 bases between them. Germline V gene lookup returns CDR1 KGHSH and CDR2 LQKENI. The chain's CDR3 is CASSPGLDNEQFF. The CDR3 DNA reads TGTGCCAGCTCACCCGGATTGGACAATGAGCAGTTCTTC.

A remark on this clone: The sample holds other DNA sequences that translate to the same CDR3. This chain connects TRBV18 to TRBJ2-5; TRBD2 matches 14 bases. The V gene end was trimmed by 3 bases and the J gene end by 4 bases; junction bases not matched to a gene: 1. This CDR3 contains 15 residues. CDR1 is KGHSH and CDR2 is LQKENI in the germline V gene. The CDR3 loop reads CASSPGTSGGETQYF. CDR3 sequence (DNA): TGTGCCAGCTCACCGGGGACTAGCGGGGGAGAGACCCAGTACTTC.

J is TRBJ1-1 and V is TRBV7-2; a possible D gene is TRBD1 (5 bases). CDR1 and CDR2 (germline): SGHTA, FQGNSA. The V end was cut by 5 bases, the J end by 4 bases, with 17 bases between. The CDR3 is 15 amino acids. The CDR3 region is CASSPPGQVPTEAFF. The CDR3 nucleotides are TGTGCCAGCAGCCCACCGGGGCAGGTACCCACTGAAGCTTTCTTT.

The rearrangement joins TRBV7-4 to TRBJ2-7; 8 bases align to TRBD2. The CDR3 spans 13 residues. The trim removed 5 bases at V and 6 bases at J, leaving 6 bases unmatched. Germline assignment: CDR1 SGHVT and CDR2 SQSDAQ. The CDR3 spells CASSRDGTSEQYF. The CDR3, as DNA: TGTGCCAGCAGCCGAGATGGGACTAGCGAGCAGTACTTC.

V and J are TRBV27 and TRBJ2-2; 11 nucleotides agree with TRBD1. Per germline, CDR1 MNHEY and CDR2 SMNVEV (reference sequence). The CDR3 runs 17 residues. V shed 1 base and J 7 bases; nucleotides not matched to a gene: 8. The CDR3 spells CASSLFRGQGAVGELFF. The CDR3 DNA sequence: TGTGCCAGCAGTTTATTTCGCGGACAGGGGGCCGTCGGGGAGCTGTTTTTT.

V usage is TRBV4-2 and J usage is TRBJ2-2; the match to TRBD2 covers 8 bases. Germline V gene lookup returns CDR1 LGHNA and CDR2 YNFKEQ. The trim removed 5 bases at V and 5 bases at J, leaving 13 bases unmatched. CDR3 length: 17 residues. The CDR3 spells CASSILSGRSGTGELFF. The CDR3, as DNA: TGTGCCAGCAGCATATTGAGCGGGAGATCAGGTACCGGGGAGCTGTTTTTT.

The CDR3 loop is CASRQAGGISYNEQFF. The CDR3 nucleotides read TGCGCCAGCAGACAAGCGGGAGGGATCTCCTACAATGAGCAGTTCTTC. The chain carries TRBV5-1 and TRBJ2-1, with TRBD2 matching over 10 bases. The CDR3 is 16 residues long. CDR1 is SGHRS, CDR2 YFSETQ, per germline. The junction had 5 bases not matched to a gene; V was cut back by 5 bases and J by 0 bases.

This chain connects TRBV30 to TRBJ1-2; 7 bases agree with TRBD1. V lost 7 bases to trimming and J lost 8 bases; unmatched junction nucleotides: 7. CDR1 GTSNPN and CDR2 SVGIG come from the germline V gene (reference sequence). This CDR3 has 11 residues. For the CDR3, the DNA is TGTGCCTACGGTAGGGGGCACGGCTACACCTTC. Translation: CAYGRGHGYTF.

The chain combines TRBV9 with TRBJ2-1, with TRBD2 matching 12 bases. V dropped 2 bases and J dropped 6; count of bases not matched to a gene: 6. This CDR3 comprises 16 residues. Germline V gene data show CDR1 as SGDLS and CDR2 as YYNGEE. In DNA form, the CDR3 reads TGTGCCAGCAGCGTTTCTAGCGGGAGGGCGGTCAATGAGCAGTTCTTC. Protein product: CASSVSSGRAVNEQFF.

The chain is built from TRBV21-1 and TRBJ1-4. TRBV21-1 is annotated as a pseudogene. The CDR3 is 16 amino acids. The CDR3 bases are TGTGCCAGCAGCAAAGTAGCTGGGGAAACTAATGAAAAACTGTTTTTT. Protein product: CASSKVAGETNEKLFF.